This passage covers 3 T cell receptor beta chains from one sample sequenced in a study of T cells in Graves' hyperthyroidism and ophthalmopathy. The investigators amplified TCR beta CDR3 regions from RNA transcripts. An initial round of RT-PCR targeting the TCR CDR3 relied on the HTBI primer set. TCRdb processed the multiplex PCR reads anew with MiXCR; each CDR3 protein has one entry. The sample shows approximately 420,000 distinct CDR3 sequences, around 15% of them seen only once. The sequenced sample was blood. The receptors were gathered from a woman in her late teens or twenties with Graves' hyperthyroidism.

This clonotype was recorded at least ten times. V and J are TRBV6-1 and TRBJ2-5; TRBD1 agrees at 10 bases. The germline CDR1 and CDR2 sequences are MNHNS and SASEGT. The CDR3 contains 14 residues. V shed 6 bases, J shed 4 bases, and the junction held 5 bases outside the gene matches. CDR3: CASRRTGGTETQYF. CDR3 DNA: TGTGCCAGCAGGAGGACAGGGGGAACAGAGACCCAGTACTTC.

This CDR3 reads CASSLGSERGWDNSPLHF. CDR3 nucleotides: TGTGCCAGCAGCTTAGGATCGGAACGGGGCTGGGATAATTCACCCCTCCACTTT. The rearrangement links TRBV11-3 to TRBJ1-6; D possibly corresponds to TRBD1 (5 bases). V was cut by 1 base and J by 5 bases, with 18 bases left in between. Germline V gives CDR1 SGHNT, CDR2 YENEEA. The CDR3 has 18 residues.

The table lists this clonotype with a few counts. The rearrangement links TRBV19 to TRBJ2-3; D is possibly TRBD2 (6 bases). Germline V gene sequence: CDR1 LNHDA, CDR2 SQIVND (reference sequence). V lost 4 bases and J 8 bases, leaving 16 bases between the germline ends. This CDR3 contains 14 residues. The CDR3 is CASSRDSSRGTQYF. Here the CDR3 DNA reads TGTGCCAGTAGTAGGGACTCTAGTCGGGGTACGCAGTATTTT.